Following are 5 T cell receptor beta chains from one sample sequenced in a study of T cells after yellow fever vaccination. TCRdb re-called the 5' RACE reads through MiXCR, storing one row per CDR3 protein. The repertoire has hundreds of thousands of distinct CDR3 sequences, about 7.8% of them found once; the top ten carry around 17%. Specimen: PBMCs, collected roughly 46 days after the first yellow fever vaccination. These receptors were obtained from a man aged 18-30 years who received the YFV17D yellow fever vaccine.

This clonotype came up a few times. The chain's CDR3 is CASSQWGQGVSYEQYF. CDR3 nucleotide sequence: TGTGCCAGCAGCCAGTGGGGACAGGGTGTTTCCTACGAGCAGTACTTC. This chain links TRBV4-2 with TRBJ2-7, with 9 bases identical to TRBD1. From germline, CDR1 is LGHNA and CDR2 YNFKEQ. The length of the CDR3 is 16 residues. Trimming cost V 3 bases and J 1 base; bases outside gene matches: 7.

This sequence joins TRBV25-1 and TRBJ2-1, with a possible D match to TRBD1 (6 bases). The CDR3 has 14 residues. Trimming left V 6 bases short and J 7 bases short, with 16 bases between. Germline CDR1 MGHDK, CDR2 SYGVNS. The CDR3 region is CASSVTGLRNEQFF. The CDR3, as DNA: TGTGCCAGCAGCGTGACAGGTCTCCGAAATGAGCAGTTCTTC.

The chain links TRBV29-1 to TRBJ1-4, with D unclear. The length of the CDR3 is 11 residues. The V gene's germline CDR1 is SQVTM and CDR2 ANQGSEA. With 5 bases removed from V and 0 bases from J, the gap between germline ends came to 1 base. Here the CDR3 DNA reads TGCAGCGTTTCAACTAATGAAAAACTGTTTTTT. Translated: CSVSTNEKLFF.

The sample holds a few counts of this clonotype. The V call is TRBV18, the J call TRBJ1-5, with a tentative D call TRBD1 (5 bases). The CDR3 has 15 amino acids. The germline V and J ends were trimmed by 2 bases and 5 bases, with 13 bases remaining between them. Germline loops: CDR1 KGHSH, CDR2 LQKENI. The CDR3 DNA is TGTGCCAGCTCACCAGGGCTCAGGGATTATCAGCCCCAGCATTTT. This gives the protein CASSPGLRDYQPQHF.

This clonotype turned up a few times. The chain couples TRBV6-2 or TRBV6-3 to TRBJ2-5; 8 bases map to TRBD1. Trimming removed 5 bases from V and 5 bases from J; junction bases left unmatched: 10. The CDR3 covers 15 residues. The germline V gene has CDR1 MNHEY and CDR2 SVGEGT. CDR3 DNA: TGTGCCAGCAGTCTCGGACAGGGAAAGGGCGAGACCCAGTACTTC. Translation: CASSLGQGKGETQYF.